Below are 9 T cell receptor beta chains sequenced from a single sample in a study of early T cells in non-severe SARS-CoV-2 infection. TCRdb passed the 5' RACE reads through MiXCR, listing each CDR3 protein once. The table lists nearly 30,000 distinct CDR3 sequences, less than 6.5% of them singletons. Sample: whole blood. These receptor sequences come from an adult who was a healthcare worker with PCR-confirmed SARS-CoV-2 infection or an uninfected control (not recorded which).

This clonotype was seen more than once but under ten times. The chain combines TRBV30 with TRBJ1-1, with D uncertain. The V gene's germline CDR1 is GTSNPN and CDR2 SVGIG (reference sequence). Trimming removed 2 bases at V and 2 bases at J, with 6 bases between. This CDR3 spans 12 amino acids. In nucleotides, the CDR3 is TGTGCCTGGAGTTGGACCAACACTGAAGCTTTCTTT. This codes for CAWSWTNTEAFF.

This clonotype was observed a few times. The CDR3 DNA reads TGTGCCAGCAGCCGACAGTTTGTTCGGACAGATACGCAGTATTTT. As protein: CASSRQFVRTDTQYF. The V and J genes are TRBV4-2 and TRBJ2-3; perhaps TRBD1 as D (5 bases). This CDR3 is 15 amino acids long. CDR1 LGHNA and CDR2 YNFKEQ come from the germline V gene. Trimming removed 4 bases at V and 3 bases at J, with 14 bases between.

This clonotype was counted many times. The chain carries TRBV20-1 and TRBJ2-3, with 9 bases aligning to TRBD1. V trimming: 6 bases; J trimming: 3 bases; junction bases outside the gene matches: 7. Germline V gene lookup returns CDR1 DFQATT and CDR2 SNEGSKA (reference sequence). This CDR3 region has 14 residues. The CDR3 reads CSATTGGWTDTQYF. CDR3 bases: TGCAGTGCAACAACAGGGGGCTGGACAGATACGCAGTATTTT.

This clonotype has ten or more counts. The V gene is TRBV20-1, the J gene TRBJ2-3; D remains ambiguous. Germline CDR1 DFQATT, CDR2 SNEGSKA (reference sequence). CDR3 size: 15 residues. V was cut by 6 bases and J by 7 bases, with 23 bases left in between. In DNA, the CDR3 is TGCAGTGCCCCCGCTTTGCGTGCTTCCCCTAATACGCAGTATTTT. Translated: CSAPALRASPNTQYF.

With respect to this clonotype: This sequence may be a read error, since a much larger clone differs from it by one base. The chain is built from TRBV5-6 and TRBJ1-2, with D tentatively TRBD1 (5 bases). The V gene's germline CDR1 is SGHDT and CDR2 YYEEEE. The CDR3 contains 14 residues. The CDR3 is CVSSLKGTPEGYTF. In nucleotides, the CDR3 is TGTGTCAGCAGCTTAAAGGGGACCCCCGAGGGCTACACCTTC.

In this sample, this clonotype turned up a few times. This chain joins TRBV21-1 and TRBJ2-7. TRBV21-1 is tagged as a pseudogene. This CDR3 region has 13 residues. The CDR3 region is CASSKGGPYEQYF. In DNA form, the CDR3 reads TGTGCCAGCAGCAAAGGGGGTCCTTACGAGCAGTACTTC.

The chain has TRBV2 and TRBJ2-5, with a weak D call TRBD1 (5 bases). CDR1 and CDR2 (germline): SNHLY, FYNNEI. Trimming removed 8 bases at V and 3 bases at J, with 10 bases between. This CDR3 is built from 12 residues. The CDR3 spells CASAPTEETQYF. The CDR3 bases are TGTGCCAGCGCGCCGACAGAAGAGACCCAGTACTTC.

This clonotype was seen at least ten times. The gene calls are TRBV7-2 and TRBJ1-5; no firm D call. Trimming left V 1 base short and J 3 bases short, with 10 bases between. CDR3 length: 15 amino acids. CDR1 and CDR2 (germline): SGHTA, FQGNSA. Here the CDR3 reads CASSLEGSYNQPQHF. The DNA for the CDR3 is TGTGCCAGCAGCTTAGAGGGCAGCTACAATCAGCCCCAGCATTTT.

This clonotype was observed many times. The rearrangement joins TRBV7-8 to TRBJ2-1; TRBD1 or TRBD2 may be the D gene (6 bases each). CDR1 SGHVS and CDR2 FQNEAQ come from the germline V gene. With 0 bases removed from V and 12 bases from J, the gap between germline ends came to 12 bases. The CDR3 is made up of 13 amino acids. CDR3 sequence reads: CASSLAEGVGQFF. For the CDR3, the DNA is TGTGCCAGCAGCTTAGCGGAGGGGGTTGGGCAGTTCTTC.